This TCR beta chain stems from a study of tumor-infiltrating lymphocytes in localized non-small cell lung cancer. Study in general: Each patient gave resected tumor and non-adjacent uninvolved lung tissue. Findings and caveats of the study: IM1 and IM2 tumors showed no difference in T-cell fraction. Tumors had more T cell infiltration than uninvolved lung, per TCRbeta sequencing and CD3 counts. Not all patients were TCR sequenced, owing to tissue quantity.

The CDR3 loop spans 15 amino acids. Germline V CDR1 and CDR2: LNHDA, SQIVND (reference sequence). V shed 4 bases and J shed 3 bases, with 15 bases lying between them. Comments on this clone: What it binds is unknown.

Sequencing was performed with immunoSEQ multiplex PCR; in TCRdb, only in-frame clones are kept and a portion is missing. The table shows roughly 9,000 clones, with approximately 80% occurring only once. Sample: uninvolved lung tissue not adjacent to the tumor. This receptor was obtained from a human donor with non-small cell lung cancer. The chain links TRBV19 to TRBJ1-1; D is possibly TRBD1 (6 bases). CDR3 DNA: TGTGCCAGTAGTACCGGTGGGGGCATTTACACTGAAGCTTTCTTT. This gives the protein CASSTGGGIYTEAFF.